This T cell receptor beta chain was observed in a study of regulatory T cells in long-lasting Graves disease. The authors built TCR beta libraries using iRepertoire HTBI primers and Arm-PCR of CDR3 regions. In TCRdb, the multiplex PCR reads were re-called with MiXCR into one record per CDR3 protein. The sample lists fewer than 650,000 distinct CDR3 sequences, approximately 16% occurring once. Time point in this sample: newly diagnosed GD, antithyroid drugs for less than 3 months. The TCR library used RNA extracted from PBMCs. Overall study findings and caveats: Fewer public clonotypes were shared by new patients (under 1,000) than by persistent patients (roughly 2,600).

This clonotype was counted a few times. Its antigen is still unknown. The same sample was also studied in work on T cells in Graves' hyperthyroidism and ophthalmopathy. According to that study: Most thyroid clonotypes with frequency above 0.001 were detected in blood.

Sequences were derived from peripheral blood mononuclear cells (PBMCs), sampled at new diagnosis, from a patient treated with antithyroid drugs. The TCR sequence derives from a man between 18 and 29 years old with Graves disease.

DNA for the CDR3: TGTGCCAGCTCAAGCACGGGACATTCCTACGAGCAGTACTTC. Its protein is CASSSTGHSYEQYF. V and J are TRBV18 and TRBJ2-7, with D tentatively TRBD1 (6 bases). V was pared by 5 bases and J by 1 base, with 12 bases between. This CDR3 has 14 residues. Germline CDR1 and CDR2: KGHSH and LQKENI.